Below, one T cell receptor beta chain is given with its context. The data stem from a study of CD8 T cells in Susac syndrome. The V end lost 2 bases, the J end lost 9 bases, and 8 bases lay between the germline ends. CDR1 is MGHRA and CDR2 is YSYEKL in the germline V gene. The CDR3 is 13 amino acids. RNA totalling about 0.45 to 1 ug underwent reverse transcription with random hexamers. TCRdb re-derived calls from the immunoSEQ multiplex PCR reads in MiXCR, one entry per CDR3 protein. The table includes 100,000 or so distinct CDR3 sequences, roughly 94% detected once. The TCR was taken from a human donor with Susac syndrome. Sequenced sample: CD4+ T cells from PBMCs. The genes are TRBV4-1 and TRBJ1-6; D ambiguous. CDR3 region: CASSQSERSPLHF. The DNA of the CDR3 is TGCGCCAGCAGCCAATCCGAGCGTTCACCCCTCCACTTT.